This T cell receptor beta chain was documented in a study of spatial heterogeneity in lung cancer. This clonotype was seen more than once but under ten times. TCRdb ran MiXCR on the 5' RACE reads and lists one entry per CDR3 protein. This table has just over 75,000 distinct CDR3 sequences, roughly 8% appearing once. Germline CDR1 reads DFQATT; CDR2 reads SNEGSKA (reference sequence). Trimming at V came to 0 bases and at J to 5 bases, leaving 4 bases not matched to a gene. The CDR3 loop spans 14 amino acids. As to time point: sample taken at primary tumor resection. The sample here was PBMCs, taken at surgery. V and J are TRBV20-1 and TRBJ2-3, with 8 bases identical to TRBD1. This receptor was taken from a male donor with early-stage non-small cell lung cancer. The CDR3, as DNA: TGCAGTGCTAGAGACAGGGGGCGCCGAGATACGCAGTATTTT. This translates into CSARDRGRRDTQYF.